The 13 T cell receptor beta chains given below trace back to one sample, sequenced in a study of blood T cells in healthy people across ages. PCR was performed a second time for roughly 7 to 12 cycles using a sample-barcoded 5' primer and a J-beta primer mix. TCRdb independently ran MiXCR on the 5' RACE reads; one entry per CDR3 protein. In the table there are approximately 770,000 distinct CDR3 sequences, nearly 60% of which are singletons. Specimen: blood. These receptors all stem from a man aged 25-40 years in good health.

The chain couples TRBV12-3 or TRBV12-4 to TRBJ2-1; 7 bases are a match to TRBD2. The length of the CDR3 is 15 residues. Trimming took 3 bases from V and 8 from J; bases not matched to a gene: 10. The CDR3 sequence: CASSFRREGSDEQFF. DNA of the CDR3: TGTGCCAGCAGTTTTAGGAGGGAGGGATCGGATGAGCAGTTCTTC.

The V gene is TRBV20-1, the J gene TRBJ2-1, with D tentatively TRBD1 or TRBD2 (6 bases each). Trimming pared 2 bases from V and 10 bases from J, leaving 18 bases between. The germline V gene encodes CDR1 DFQATT and CDR2 SNEGSKA (reference sequence). This CDR3 is 14 amino acids long. The CDR3 bases are TGCAGTGCTAGAAGGGGGACTGGCCGTAACGAGCAGTTCTTC. It yields the protein CSARRGTGRNEQFF.

The chain has TRBV6-2 or TRBV6-3 and TRBJ1-5; TRBD1 agrees at 8 bases. Germline V gene sequence: CDR1 MNHEY, CDR2 SVGEGT. The V gene end was trimmed by 7 bases and the J gene end by 3 bases; junction bases not matched to a gene: 5. This CDR3 spans 14 amino acids. The CDR3 DNA is TGTGCCAGCACCTGGACAGGGTACAATCAGCCCCAGCATTTT. Its translation: CASTWTGYNQPQHF.

The gene calls are TRBV3-1 and TRBJ2-5; no definite D call. This CDR3 contains 14 residues. Trimming removed 4 bases from V and 4 bases from J, with 13 bases in between. Germline V CDR1 and CDR2: LGHDT, YNNKEL (reference sequence). CDR3 nucleotide sequence: TGTGCCAGCAGCCCGGAACTTAGGGTAGAGACCCAGTACTTC. It is translated as CASSPELRVETQYF.

The CDR3 nucleotides are TGCAGTGCTAGTGGGCCAGGGGCATCCTACGAGCAGTACTTC. Encoded protein: CSASGPGASYEQYF. The chain uses TRBV20-1 and TRBJ2-4, with D possibly matching TRBD1 (6 bases). The DNA end favors TRBJ2-7, so the J call may be wrong. CDR3 size: 14 residues. In germline, CDR1 is DFQATT, CDR2 SNEGSKA (reference sequence).

The rearrangement uses TRBV11-2 and TRBJ2-7, with D perhaps matching TRBD1 (6 bases). CDR1 is SGHAT and CDR2 is FQNNGV in the germline V gene. CDR3 size: 14 residues. V was pared by 4 bases and J by 1 base, with 11 bases between. CDR3 sequence reads: CASSSPGDSYEQYF. The DNA of the CDR3 is TGTGCCAGCAGCTCGCCAGGGGATTCCTACGAGCAGTACTTC.

The V and J genes are TRBV5-1 and TRBJ2-1; TRBD2 agrees at 10 bases. Germline loops: CDR1 SGHRS, CDR2 YFSETQ. The CDR3 runs to 17 residues. J was trimmed by 6 bases and V by 4 bases; bases with no gene match: 13. The CDR3 bases are TGCGCCAGCAGCCCGAACCCCGGGACTAGCGTCCCCAATGAGCAGTTCTTC. It specifies CASSPNPGTSVPNEQFF.

The chain carries TRBV11-3 and TRBJ2-4; 7 bases map to TRBD1. Germline values: CDR1 SGHNT, CDR2 YENEEA. Trimming removed 5 bases from V and 0 bases from J; junction bases left unmatched: 7. The CDR3 length is 16 residues. The CDR3 DNA reads as TGTGCCAGCAGCCACAGGGGCCCACTAGCCAAAAACATTCAGTACTTC. This gives the protein CASSHRGPLAKNIQYF.

This chain joins TRBV7-2 and TRBJ1-1; TRBD1 might be the D (6 bases). CDR1 is SGHTA, CDR2 FQGNSA, per germline. The CDR3 is 15 amino acids. The V and J ends lost 7 bases and 0 bases respectively, with 15 bases between them. In nucleotides, the CDR3 is TGTGCCAGCACTAGGACAGCCTACATGAACACTGAAGCTTTCTTT. Translation: CASTRTAYMNTEAFF. The whole variable domain, filled in from reference TRBV7-2 and TRBJ1-1, reads GAGVSQSPSNKVTEKGKDVELRCDPISGHTALYWYRQSLGQGLEFLIYFQGNSAPDKSGLPSDRFSAERTGGSVSTLTIQRTQQEDSAVYLCASTRTAYMNTEAFFGQGTRLTVV.

The chain has TRBV7-9 and TRBJ2-5; D gene unclear. CDR1 is SEHNR and CDR2 is FQNEAQ in the germline V gene (reference sequence). The CDR3 extends over 13 amino acids. The V gene lost 5 bases and the J gene lost 5 bases, with 12 bases spanning the gap. CDR3 in amino acids: CASSTSIRETQYF. The CDR3 nucleotides are TGTGCCAGCAGCACCAGTATCAGGGAGACCCAGTACTTC.

The sample holds a few counts of this clonotype. The CDR3 here is CASSPISWGTQTYEQYF. As DNA, the CDR3 is TGTGCCAGCAGCCCCATTAGTTGGGGGACACAGACCTACGAGCAGTACTTC. The chain employs TRBV12-3 or TRBV12-4 and TRBJ2-7; D is possibly TRBD1 (6 bases). Trimming pared 6 bases from V and 2 bases from J, leaving 23 bases between. The CDR3 totals 17 residues.

V is TRBV4-2 and J is TRBJ2-1; TRBD1 matches at 12 bases. The end of the DNA aligns better with TRBJ2-7, so the J call may be wrong. This CDR3 has 15 residues. Germline CDR1 and CDR2: LGHNA and YNFKEQ. The CDR3 sequence: CASSQGGTGGGEQYF. The CDR3 nucleotides read TGTGCCAGCAGCCAAGGCGGGACAGGGGGCGGCGAGCAGTACTTC.

V is TRBV21-1 and J is TRBJ2-4; the table's D gene call, TRBD1, was not cross checked with the DNA. The DNA end is a closer match to TRBJ2-5, so the J assignment may be wrong. TRBV21-1 is designated a pseudogene. This CDR3 has 15 residues. The CDR3 loop reads CASSKVQSRDETQYF. The CDR3 region has the DNA TGTGCCAGCAGCAAAGTGCAAAGCAGGGATGAGACCCAGTACTTC.